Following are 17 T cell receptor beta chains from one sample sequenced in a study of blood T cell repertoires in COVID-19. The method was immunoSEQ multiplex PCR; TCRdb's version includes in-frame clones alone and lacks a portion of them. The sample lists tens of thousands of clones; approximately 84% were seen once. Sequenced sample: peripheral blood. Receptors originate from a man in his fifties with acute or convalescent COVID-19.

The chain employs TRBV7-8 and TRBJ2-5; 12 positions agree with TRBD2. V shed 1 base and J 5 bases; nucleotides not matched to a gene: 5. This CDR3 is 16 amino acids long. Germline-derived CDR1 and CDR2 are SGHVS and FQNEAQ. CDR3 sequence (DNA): TGTGCCAGCAGCTTAGTCAGACTAGCGGGAGTGGAGACCCAGTACTTC. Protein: CASSLVRLAGVETQYF. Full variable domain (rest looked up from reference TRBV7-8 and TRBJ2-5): GAGVSQSPRYKVAKRGQDVALRCDPISGHVSLFWYQQALGQGPEFLTYFQNEAQLDKSGLPSDRFFAERPEGSVSTLKIQRTQQEDSAVYLCASSLVRLAGVETQYFGPGTRLLVL.

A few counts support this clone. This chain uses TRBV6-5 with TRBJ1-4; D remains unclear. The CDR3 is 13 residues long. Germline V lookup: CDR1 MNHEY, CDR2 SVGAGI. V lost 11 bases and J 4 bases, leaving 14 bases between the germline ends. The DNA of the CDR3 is TGTGCCGCGGGCCCGGGTTATAATGAAAAACTGTTTTTT. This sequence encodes CAAGPGYNEKLFF.

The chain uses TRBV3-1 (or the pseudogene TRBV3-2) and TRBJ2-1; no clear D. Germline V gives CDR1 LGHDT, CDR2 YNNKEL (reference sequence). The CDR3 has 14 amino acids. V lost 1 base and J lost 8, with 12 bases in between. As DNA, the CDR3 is TGTGCCAGCAGCCAAGCGGCCAGGTTGGATGAGCAGTTCTTC. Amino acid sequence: CASSQAARLDEQFF.

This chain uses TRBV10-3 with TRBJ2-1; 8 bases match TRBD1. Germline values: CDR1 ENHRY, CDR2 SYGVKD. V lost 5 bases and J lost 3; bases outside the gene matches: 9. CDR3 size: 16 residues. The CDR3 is CAISPEGRGLYNEQFF. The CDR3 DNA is TGTGCCATCAGTCCCGAGGGCAGGGGGCTCTACAATGAGCAGTTCTTC.

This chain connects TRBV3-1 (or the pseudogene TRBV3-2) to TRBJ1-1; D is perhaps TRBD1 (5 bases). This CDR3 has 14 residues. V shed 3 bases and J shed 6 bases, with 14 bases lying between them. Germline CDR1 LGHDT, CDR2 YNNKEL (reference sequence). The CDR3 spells CASSQGRLTAEAFF. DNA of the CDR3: TGTGCCAGCAGCCAGGGGCGGCTCACGGCTGAAGCTTTCTTT.

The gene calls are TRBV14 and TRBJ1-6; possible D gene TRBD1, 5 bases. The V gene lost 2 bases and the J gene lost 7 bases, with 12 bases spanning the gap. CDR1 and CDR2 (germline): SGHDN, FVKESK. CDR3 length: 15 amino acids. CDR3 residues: CASSQLGTANSPLHF. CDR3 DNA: TGTGCCAGCAGCCAACTCGGGACTGCAAATTCACCCCTCCACTTT.

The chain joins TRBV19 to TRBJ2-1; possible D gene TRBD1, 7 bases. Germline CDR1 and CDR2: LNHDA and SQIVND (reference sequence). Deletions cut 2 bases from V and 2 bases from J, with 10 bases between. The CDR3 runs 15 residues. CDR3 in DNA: TGTGCCAGTAGTATACAGGGGGAGGCCTACAATGAGCAGTTCTTC. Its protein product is CASSIQGEAYNEQFF. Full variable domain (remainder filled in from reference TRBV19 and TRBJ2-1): DGGITQSPKYLFRKEGQNVTLSCEQNLNHDAMYWYRQDPGQGLRLIYYSQIVNDFQKGDIAEGYSVSREKKESFPLTVTSAQKNPTAFYLCASSIQGEAYNEQFFGPGTRLTVL.

In DNA, the CDR3 is TGTGCCAGCTCACCAAGCGGGGGGAGGGATGAGCAGTTCTTC. This sequence encodes CASSPSGGRDEQFF. V and J are TRBV18 and TRBJ2-1, with TRBD2 identical over 9 bases. This CDR3 is 14 amino acids long. CDR1 and CDR2 from the germline V gene are KGHSH and LQKENI. Trimming cost V 2 bases and J 8 bases; bases outside gene matches: 4.

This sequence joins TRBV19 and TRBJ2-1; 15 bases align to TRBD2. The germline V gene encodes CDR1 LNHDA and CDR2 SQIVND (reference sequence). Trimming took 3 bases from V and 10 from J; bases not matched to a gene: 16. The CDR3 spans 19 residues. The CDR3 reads CASSILFSWGLAGGWEQFF. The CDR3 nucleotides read TGTGCCAGTAGTATTTTATTCAGTTGGGGACTAGCGGGGGGCTGGGAGCAGTTCTTC.

CDR3 region: CASSGQGEFSSNYGYTF. In nucleotides, the CDR3 is TGTGCCAGCAGTGGGCAGGGGGAATTCTCTTCTAACTATGGCTACACCTTC. The chain joins TRBV2 to TRBJ1-2; 7 positions agree with TRBD1. Germline CDR1 is SNHLY and CDR2 is FYNNEI. The CDR3 has 17 residues. Trimming at V came to 4 bases and at J to 0 bases, leaving 11 bases not matched to a gene.

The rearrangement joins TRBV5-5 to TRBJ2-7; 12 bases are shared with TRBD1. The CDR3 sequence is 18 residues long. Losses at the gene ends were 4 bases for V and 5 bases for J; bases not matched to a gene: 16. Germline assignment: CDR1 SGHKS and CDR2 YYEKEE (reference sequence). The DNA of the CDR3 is TGTGCCAGCAGCGCGACGGGACAGGGGGCCCACGGTATCGACGAGCAGTACTTC. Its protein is CASSATGQGAHGIDEQYF.

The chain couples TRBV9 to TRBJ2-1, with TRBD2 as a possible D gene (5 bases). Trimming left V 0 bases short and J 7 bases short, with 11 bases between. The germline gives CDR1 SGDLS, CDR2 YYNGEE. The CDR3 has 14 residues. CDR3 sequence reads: CASSVGRGFNEQFF. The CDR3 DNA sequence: TGTGCCAGCAGCGTAGGCCGCGGGTTTAATGAGCAGTTCTTC. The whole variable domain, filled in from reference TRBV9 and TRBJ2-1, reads DSGVTQTPKHLITATGQRVTLRCSPRSGDLSVYWYQQSLDQGLQFLIQYYNGEERAKGNILERFSAQQFPDLHSELNLSSLELGDSALYFCASSVGRGFNEQFFGPGTRLTVL.

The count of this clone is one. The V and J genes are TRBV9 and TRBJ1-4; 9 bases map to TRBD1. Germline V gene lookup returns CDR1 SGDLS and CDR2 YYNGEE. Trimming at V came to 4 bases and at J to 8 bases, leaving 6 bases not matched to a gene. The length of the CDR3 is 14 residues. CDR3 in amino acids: CASSIGQGKEKLFF. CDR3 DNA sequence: TGTGCCAGCAGCATTGGACAGGGGAAGGAAAAACTGTTTTTT.

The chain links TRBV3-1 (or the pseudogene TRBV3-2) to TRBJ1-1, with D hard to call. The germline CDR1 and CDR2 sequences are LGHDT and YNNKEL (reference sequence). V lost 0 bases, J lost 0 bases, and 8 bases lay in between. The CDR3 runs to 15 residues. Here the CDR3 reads CASSQDTSMNTEAFF. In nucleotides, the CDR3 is TGTGCCAGCAGCCAAGACACGTCTATGAACACTGAAGCTTTCTTT.

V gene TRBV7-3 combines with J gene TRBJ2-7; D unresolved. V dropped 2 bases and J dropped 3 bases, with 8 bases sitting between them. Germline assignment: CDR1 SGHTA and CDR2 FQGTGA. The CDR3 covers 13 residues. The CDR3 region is CASSLVRGYEQYF. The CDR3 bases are TGTGCCAGCAGCTTAGTACGAGGCTACGAGCAGTACTTC.

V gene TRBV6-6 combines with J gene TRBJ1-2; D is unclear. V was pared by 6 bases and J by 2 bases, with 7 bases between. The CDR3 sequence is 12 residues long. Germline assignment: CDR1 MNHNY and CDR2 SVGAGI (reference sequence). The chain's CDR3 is CASSPQNYGYTF. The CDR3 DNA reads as TGTGCCAGCAGCCCGCAGAACTATGGCTACACCTTC.

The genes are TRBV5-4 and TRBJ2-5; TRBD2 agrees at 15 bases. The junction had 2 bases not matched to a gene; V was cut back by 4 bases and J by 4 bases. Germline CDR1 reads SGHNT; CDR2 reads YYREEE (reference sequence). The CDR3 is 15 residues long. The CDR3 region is CASSLGLAGGETQYF. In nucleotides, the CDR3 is TGTGCCAGCAGCCTGGGACTAGCGGGAGGAGAGACCCAGTACTTC.